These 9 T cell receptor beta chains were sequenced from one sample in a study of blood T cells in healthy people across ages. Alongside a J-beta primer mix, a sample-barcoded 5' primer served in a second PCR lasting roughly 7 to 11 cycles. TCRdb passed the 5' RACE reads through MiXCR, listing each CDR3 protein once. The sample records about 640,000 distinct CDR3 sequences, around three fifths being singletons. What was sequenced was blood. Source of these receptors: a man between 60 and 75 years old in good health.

CDR3 in amino acids: CASSLKRDGGGRETQYF. Written as DNA, the CDR3 is TGTGCCAGCAGTTTAAAAAGGGATGGAGGGGGCCGGGAGACCCAGTACTTC. The genes are TRBV27 and TRBJ2-5, with D possibly being TRBD1 (7 bases). V dropped 2 bases and J dropped 5 bases, with 21 bases sitting between them. The V gene's germline CDR1 is MNHEY and CDR2 SMNVEV (reference sequence). The CDR3 is 17 amino acids.

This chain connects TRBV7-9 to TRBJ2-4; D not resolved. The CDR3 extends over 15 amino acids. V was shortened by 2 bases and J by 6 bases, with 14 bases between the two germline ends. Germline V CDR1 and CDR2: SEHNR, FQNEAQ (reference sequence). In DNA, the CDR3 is TGTGCCAGCAGCTTATCGTCCGAAAGAGGAAACATTCAGTACTTC. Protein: CASSLSSERGNIQYF.

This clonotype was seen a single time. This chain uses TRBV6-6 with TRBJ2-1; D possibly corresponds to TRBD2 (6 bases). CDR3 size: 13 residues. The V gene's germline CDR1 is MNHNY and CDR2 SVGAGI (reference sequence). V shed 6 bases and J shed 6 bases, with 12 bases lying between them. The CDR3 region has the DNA TGTGCCAGCAGACCTCGGGGGATCAATGAGCAGTTCTTC. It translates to CASRPRGINEQFF.

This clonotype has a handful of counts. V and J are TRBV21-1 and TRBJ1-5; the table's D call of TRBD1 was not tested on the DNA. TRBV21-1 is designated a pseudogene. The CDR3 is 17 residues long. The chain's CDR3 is CAILRGQGASGNQPQHF. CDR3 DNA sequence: TGTGCCATCCTGCGGGGACAGGGGGCAAGCGGCAATCAGCCCCAGCATTTT.

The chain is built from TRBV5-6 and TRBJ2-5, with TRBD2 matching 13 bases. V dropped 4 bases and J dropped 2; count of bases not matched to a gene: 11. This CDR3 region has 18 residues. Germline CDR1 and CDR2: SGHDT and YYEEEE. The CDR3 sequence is CASSPGGLAGRVQETQYF. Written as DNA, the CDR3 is TGTGCCAGCAGCCCTGGGGGACTAGCGGGGCGAGTACAAGAGACCCAGTACTTC. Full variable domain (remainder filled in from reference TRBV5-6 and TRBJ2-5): DAGVTQSPTHLIKTRGQQVTLRCSPKSGHDTVSWYQQALGQGPQFIFQYYEEEERQRGNFPDRFSGHQFPNYSSELNVNALLLGDSALYLCASSPGGLAGRVQETQYFGPGTRLLVL.

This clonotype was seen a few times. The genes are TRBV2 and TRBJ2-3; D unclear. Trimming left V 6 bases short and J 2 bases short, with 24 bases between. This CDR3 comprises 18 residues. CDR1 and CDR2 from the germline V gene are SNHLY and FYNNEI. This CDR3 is CASRPMFYGPTITDTQYF. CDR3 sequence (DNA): TGTGCCAGCAGGCCCATGTTCTACGGACCGACCATCACAGATACGCAGTATTTT.

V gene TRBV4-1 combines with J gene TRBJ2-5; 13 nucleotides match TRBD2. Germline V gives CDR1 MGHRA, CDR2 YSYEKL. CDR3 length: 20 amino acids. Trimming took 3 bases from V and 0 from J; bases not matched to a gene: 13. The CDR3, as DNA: TGCGCCAGCAGCCAGGATCGGGGACTAGCGGGGAGAAAAGACCAAGAGACCCAGTACTTC. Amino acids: CASSQDRGLAGRKDQETQYF.

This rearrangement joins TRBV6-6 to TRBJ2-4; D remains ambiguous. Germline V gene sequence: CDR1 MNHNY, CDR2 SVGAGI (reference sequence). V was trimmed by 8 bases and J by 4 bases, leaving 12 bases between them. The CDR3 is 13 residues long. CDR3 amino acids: CASAYQEKNIQYF. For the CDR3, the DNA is TGTGCCAGCGCATACCAGGAAAAAAACATTCAGTACTTC.

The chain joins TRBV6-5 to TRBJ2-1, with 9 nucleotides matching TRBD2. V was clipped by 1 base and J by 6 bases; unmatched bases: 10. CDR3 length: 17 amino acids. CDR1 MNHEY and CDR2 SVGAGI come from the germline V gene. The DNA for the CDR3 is TGTGCCAGCAGTTACTTTGTTTCGCGGGGGGGCCGCAATGAGCAGTTCTTC. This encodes CASSYFVSRGGRNEQFF.